Included here is one T cell receptor (beta chain) sequence, with context. In the study's own analysis: Estimates of nucleated cell counts were drawn from the amplification of reference gene primers. This table comes from immunoSEQ multiplex PCR, and its TCRdb copy is limited to in-frame clones, with some not included. The V and J calls and clone size are taken from that table; D and trimming were inferred from the DNA. Of about 140,000 clones listed, 88% are singletons. Seattle researchers signed up patients amid active infection and tracked them longitudinally. This entry is derived from a study of blood T cell repertoires in COVID-19. Study-wide context: Italy, Spain and the United States were the sources of the convalescent and acute COVID-19 samples. PBMCs, B-cell-depleted T cells, or T cells were the source of the cDNA or gDNA that made up the material.

The CDR3 consists of 15 residues. Trimming shortened V by 5 bases and J by 0 bases, and 13 bases separated the two germline ends. Germline V gives CDR1 MDHEN, CDR2 SYDVKM. The chain carries TRBV28 and TRBJ1-1, with D uncertain. The receptor was derived from a human donor with COVID-19, enrolled during active disease. The donor label of this sample is uncertain. Sequenced material: peripheral blood. DNA of the CDR3: TGTGCCAGCAGTACCCCCGCCGCGATGAACACTGAAGCTTTCTTT. It codes for CASSTPAAMNTEAFF.